This T cell receptor (beta chain) was captured in a study of regulatory T cells in long-lasting Graves disease. Notes on the study in general: Persistent Graves' patients showed a TCR diversity that was lower than that of newly diagnosed ones.

In building TCR beta libraries, iRepertoire HTBI primers were used together with Arm-PCR of CDR3 regions. In the study's own analysis: Across samples, 60 or so TRBV and some 15 TRBJ segments were found. TCRdb called the multiplex PCR reads again in MiXCR, with one record for every CDR3 protein. For this entry, the V and J calls and clone size follow TCRdb and not the study's own pipeline. The sample carries approximately 400,000 distinct CDR3 sequences, 15% to 19% recorded once. In regard to this clonotype: The antigen is unknown.

Time point meaning: newly diagnosed GD, antithyroid drugs for less than 3 months. Making the TCR library involved RNA that had been extracted from PBMCs. Graves' disease diagnosis used American Thyroid Association guidelines. Staff drew about 8.2 milliliters of peripheral blood into EDTA tubes. Sequences were derived from peripheral blood mononuclear cells (PBMCs), sampled at new diagnosis, from a patient treated with antithyroid drugs. This clonotype was obtained from a female donor with Graves disease.

CDR3 in amino acids: CASSLASGGPEQFF. CDR3 sequence (DNA): TGTGCCAGCAGCTTGGCTAGCGGGGGGCCTGAGCAGTTCTTC. This chain links TRBV7-2 with TRBJ2-1, with 11 bases matching TRBD2. V lost 3 bases and J lost 9; bases outside the gene matches: 4. CDR1 and CDR2 from the germline V gene are SGHTA and FQGNSA. This CDR3 has 14 amino acids.